This T cell receptor beta chain is from a study of human T cells and chemical hapten exposure. This clonotype was counted between two and nine times. TCRdb re-analysed the RACE reads in MiXCR, keeping a single row per CDR3 protein. The sample holds roughly 200,000 distinct CDR3 sequences, more than 20% seen once. Time point in this sample: patch test 1, 2 weeks after DPC sensitization. Described treatment: therapeutic diphenylcyclopropenone sensitization with weekly scalp DPC. Trimming cost V 5 bases and J 7 bases, with 11 bases left between them. Germline V gene lookup returns CDR1 MNHNS and CDR2 SASEGT. There are 12 residues in the CDR3.

The input for sequencing was whole blood, taken in connection with sensitization to the hapten diphenylcyclopropenone (DPC). This TCR was recovered from a woman aged 45-65 years with alopecia areata. Some clones in this sample may be carry-over from other donors' samples. The V gene is TRBV6-1, the J gene TRBJ1-1; possibly TRBD1 for D (5 bases). As DNA, the CDR3 is TGTGCCAGCAGTTACACAGGAGGTGAAGCTTTCTTT. Translation: CASSYTGGEAFF.